The 21 T cell receptor beta chains below all came from one sample that was sequenced in a study of early stage breast cancer tumors. Measured with immunoSEQ multiplex PCR; TCRdb has only the in-frame clones, and not every one. Among about 72,000 clones, more than 65% were seen once, and the ten largest hold 3.5%. The sequenced sample was blood. All receptors derive from a person in their sixties with breast cancer.

V gene TRBV9 combines with J gene TRBJ2-5, with D perhaps given as TRBD1 or TRBD2 (5 bases each). CDR3 size: 14 residues. Germline V CDR1 and CDR2: SGDLS, YYNGEE. V dropped 5 bases and J dropped 1 base, with 12 bases sitting between them. Written as DNA, the CDR3 is TGTGCCAGCAGAGGAGTGGGACCCCAAGAGACCCAGTACTTC. Encoded protein: CASRGVGPQETQYF.

The CDR3 DNA reads TGTGCCAGCAGCTTGTACGTTCGACTAGCGGGAATAGGGTCAGATACGCAGTATTTT. It codes for CASSLYVRLAGIGSDTQYF. The chain links TRBV13 to TRBJ2-3; 11 bases match TRBD2. The length of the CDR3 is 19 residues. The junction had 15 bases not matched to a gene; V was cut back by 3 bases and J by 4 bases. Germline V gives CDR1 PRHDT, CDR2 FYEKMQ (reference sequence).

The rearrangement links TRBV7-6 to TRBJ2-2; D remains unclear. Deletions cut 0 bases from V and 1 base from J, with 9 bases between. CDR1 SGHVS and CDR2 FNYEAQ come from the germline V gene. This CDR3 is 16 amino acids long. The CDR3 is CASSLATRGNTGELFF. CDR3 nucleotides: TGTGCCAGCAGCTTAGCCACAAGAGGGAACACCGGGGAGCTGTTTTTT.

The V call is TRBV19, the J call TRBJ1-2, with D tentatively TRBD1 (5 bases). V lost 4 bases to trimming and J lost 8 bases, with 11 bases between them. The CDR3 runs 12 residues. CDR1 and CDR2 (germline): LNHDA, SQIVND (reference sequence). The CDR3 spells CASSTLDTGYTF. The DNA of the CDR3 is TGTGCCAGTAGTACCCTGGACACGGGCTACACCTTC.

The gene calls are TRBV27 and TRBJ2-7, with TRBD1 matching over 7 bases. There are 17 residues in the CDR3. V gave up 3 bases and J gave up 6 bases; unmatched junction bases: 17. Germline V gene sequence: CDR1 MNHEY, CDR2 SMNVEV (reference sequence). CDR3 sequence reads: CASSFLGQVGLGGEQYF. CDR3 nucleotide sequence: TGTGCCAGCAGTTTCCTTGGACAGGTCGGCTTAGGTGGCGAGCAGTACTTC.

V is TRBV5-1 and J is TRBJ2-7; 15 positions agree with TRBD2. This CDR3 contains 16 residues. The germline V gene has CDR1 SGHRS and CDR2 YFSETQ. V was clipped by 2 bases and J by 2 bases; unmatched bases: 2. The CDR3 sequence: CASSFGTSGRTYEQYF. The DNA of the CDR3 is TGCGCCAGCAGCTTTGGGACTAGCGGGAGGACCTACGAGCAGTACTTC. The complete variable domain, with remaining parts taken from reference TRBV5-1 and TRBJ2-7, reads KAGVTQTPRYLIKTRGQQVTLSCSPISGHRSVSWYQQTPGQGLQFLFEYFSETQRNKGNFPGRFSGRQFSNSRSEMNVSTLELGDSALYLCASSFGTSGRTYEQYFGPGTRLTVT.

The chain employs TRBV19 and TRBJ1-4; D uncertain. The germline V and J ends were trimmed by 4 bases and 5 bases, with 8 bases remaining between them. This CDR3 is 13 amino acids long. From germline, CDR1 is LNHDA and CDR2 SQIVND (reference sequence). The DNA of the CDR3 is TGTGCCAGTAGTAGAGCGGCAAATGAAAAACTGTTTTTT. Its translation is CASSRAANEKLFF. Combining the CDR3 with reference TRBV19 and TRBJ1-4 gives the whole variable domain DGGITQSPKYLFRKEGQNVTLSCEQNLNHDAMYWYRQDPGQGLRLIYYSQIVNDFQKGDIAEGYSVSREKKESFPLTVTSAQKNPTAFYLCASSRAANEKLFFGSGTQLSVL.

CDR3 nucleotide sequence: TGTGCCAGTAGTCCAGACAGCTACGAGCAGTACTTC. As protein: CASSPDSYEQYF. The chain employs TRBV19 and TRBJ2-7; the D gene is possibly TRBD1 (5 bases). Germline V CDR1 and CDR2: LNHDA, SQIVND (reference sequence). This CDR3 has 12 residues. Deletions cut 5 bases from V and 3 bases from J, with 8 bases between.

The CDR3 DNA is TGTGCCAGCAGTCGAAGTCGGTATGAGCAGTTCTTC. This gives the protein CASSRSRYEQFF. This sequence joins TRBV7-6 and TRBJ2-1; D remains unclear. The V end lost 6 bases, the J end lost 8 bases, and 11 bases lay between the germline ends. The germline V gene encodes CDR1 SGHVS and CDR2 FNYEAQ. This CDR3 is 12 amino acids long. Using reference TRBV7-6 and TRBJ2-1 for the parts outside the CDR3, the full variable domain is GAGVSQSPRYKVTKRGQDVALRCDPISGHVSLYWYRQALGQGPEFLTYFNYEAQQDKSGLPNDRFSAERPEGSISTLTIQRTEQRDSAMYRCASSRSRYEQFFGPGTRLTVL.

This chain joins TRBV28 and TRBJ2-7, with D possibly being TRBD2 (7 bases). V lost 5 bases to trimming and J lost 3 bases, with 26 bases between them. The germline gives CDR1 MDHEN, CDR2 SYDVKM. This CDR3 is built from 18 residues. CDR3 sequence (DNA): TGTGCCAGCAGTCAGGGACGGTTCCTGGCGGGGGCCTACTACGAGCAGTACTTC. Protein sequence: CASSQGRFLAGAYYEQYF.

This chain joins TRBV7-2 and TRBJ1-1, with D unresolved. Germline V lookup: CDR1 SGHTA, CDR2 FQGNSA. CDR3 size: 11 residues. V shed 5 bases and J shed 4 bases, with 5 bases lying between them. CDR3 amino acids: CASSVGTEAFF. The CDR3, as DNA: TGTGCCAGCAGCGTGGGCACTGAAGCTTTCTTT.

The chain combines TRBV5-1 with TRBJ1-6, with D maybe TRBD1 (6 bases). V was pared by 0 bases and J by 7 bases, with 17 bases between. The CDR3 is 17 residues long. In germline, CDR1 is SGHRS, CDR2 YFSETQ. This CDR3 reads CASSLEWRGGENSPLHF. The CDR3 DNA is TGCGCCAGCAGCTTGGAGTGGAGAGGGGGAGAAAATTCACCCCTCCACTTT.

This clone was picked up a small number of times. The gene calls are TRBV7-3 and TRBJ2-5, with D possibly matching TRBD2 (6 bases). CDR1 is SGHTA and CDR2 is FQGTGA in the germline V gene. Deletions cut 5 bases from V and 2 bases from J, with 15 bases between. This CDR3 has 15 amino acids. CDR3: CASSGSGLPQETQYF. The CDR3 DNA reads as TGTGCCAGCAGCGGATCGGGACTCCCTCAAGAGACCCAGTACTTC.

The rearrangement links TRBV4-1 to TRBJ2-5, with 7 bases aligning to TRBD2. This CDR3 is built from 15 residues. Germline CDR1 and CDR2: MGHRA and YSYEKL. V was clipped by 2 bases and J by 2 bases; unmatched bases: 5. The CDR3 nucleotides are TGCGCCAGCAGCCAATCTTTTAGCGGGCAAGAGACCCAGTACTTC. As protein: CASSQSFSGQETQYF.

The V and J genes are TRBV5-4 and TRBJ2-2, with no clear D. Looked up from germline, CDR1 is SGHNT and CDR2 is YYREEE (reference sequence). Trimming stripped 4 bases from V and 1 base from J, with 8 bases between. This CDR3 comprises 14 residues. The CDR3 DNA reads TGTGCCAGCAGCCCACTTATGAACACCGGGGAGCTGTTTTTT. Its protein product is CASSPLMNTGELFF.

The chain recombines TRBV7-3 with TRBJ2-3, with D unresolved. The CDR3 extends over 13 amino acids. V was pared by 5 bases and J by 2 bases, with 8 bases between. Germline CDR1 reads SGHTA; CDR2 reads FQGTGA. Written as DNA, the CDR3 is TGTGCCAGCAGCAAGGATAACACAGATACGCAGTATTTT. Protein: CASSKDNTDTQYF.

The CDR3 bases are TGTGCCAGCTCACTCGGCAGCACCTCGATTAACACTGAAGCTTTCTTT. Translating gives CASSLGSTSINTEAFF. The chain recombines TRBV18 with TRBJ1-1; D unresolved. Trimming removed 4 bases at V and 2 bases at J, with 17 bases between. The CDR3 is 16 amino acids. Germline V lookup: CDR1 KGHSH, CDR2 LQKENI.

The V and J genes are TRBV27 and TRBJ2-1; 14 bases align to TRBD2. CDR1 and CDR2 from the germline V gene are MNHEY and SMNVEV (reference sequence). The J segment lost 12 bases and the V segment lost 8 bases, leaving 9 bases of the junction unmatched. CDR3 length: 14 residues. CDR3 bases: TGTGCCAGCGGCGGACTAGCGGGGGGTCGTCGGCAGTTCTTC. Its translation is CASGGLAGGRRQFF.

This sequence joins TRBV4-1 and TRBJ2-5, with D unclear. The germline CDR1 and CDR2 sequences are MGHRA and YSYEKL. Trimming cost V 0 bases and J 4 bases, with 3 bases left between them. This CDR3 has 12 amino acids. The CDR3 DNA follows: TGCGCCAGCAGCCAAGATTTAGAGACCCAGTACTTC. Its protein product is CASSQDLETQYF.

In DNA, the CDR3 is TGTGCCAGCAGTTCCACAATAGACGCAAACAGGCATGGCTACACCTTC. Translating it yields CASSSTIDANRHGYTF. V gene TRBV28 combines with J gene TRBJ1-2; D is possibly TRBD1 (5 bases). CDR1 and CDR2 from the germline V gene are MDHEN and SYDVKM. The CDR3 is 16 amino acids. V lost 4 bases and J 6 bases, leaving 21 bases between the germline ends.

This chain links TRBV4-1 with TRBJ1-3; D is unresolved. The V end was cut by 0 bases, the J end by 0 bases, with 15 bases between. CDR3 size: 18 residues. The germline CDR1 and CDR2 sequences are MGHRA and YSYEKL. In DNA, the CDR3 is TGCGCCAGCAGCCAAGATGCCGACCGGTCGAGCTCTGGAAACACCATATATTTT. This translates into CASSQDADRSSSGNTIYF.